This T cell receptor beta chain originates from a study of T-cell memory formation after mild COVID-19 (dated by TCRdb to the early 2020s). Turning to the overall study: TCR sequence clusters from the two donors were largely donor specific. In a couple of donors, T-cell clones that expanded and contracted after mild COVID-19 were followed by sequencing TCRalpha and TCRbeta repertoires longitudinally. Two young, previously healthy adult volunteers made up the cohort, one male and one female.

PBMCs were isolated by Ficoll-Paque density gradient centrifugation. V was cut back by 2 bases and J by 5 bases, leaving a gap of 7 bases between them. Taken from the germline V gene (reference sequence), the CDR1 and CDR2 loops are LNHDA and SQIVND. Measured from the cysteine to the phenylalanine, the CDR3 is 13 residues long. Solely the CDR3 DNA is kept, with 39 bases framed from the first base. The study at large found these results: From day 15 to 85, contracting clones showed balanced CD4/CD8 phenotypes, whereas a second wave of clones that expanded from day 15 to 37 leaned towards CD4+. Only two mild cases were covered by the study, and larger cohorts that include severe cases with pre-infection samples were considered necessary. Contracting CD4+ clones appeared mostly in the CM and EM memory subsets, whereas CD8+ clones were enriched in EMRA. SARS-CoV-2 specificity of the second-wave clones peaking on day 37 was not confirmed. Some responding clones were detected in pre-infection memory, which suggested that pre-existing cross-reactive memory T cells had joined the SARS-CoV-2 response.

Sequencing was performed on an Illumina NovaSeq 6000. TCRalpha and TCRbeta cDNA libraries were constructed by 5'RACE with constant-segment primers, with sample barcodes and unique molecular identifiers being introduced. RNA was extracted from every sample with Trizol reagent. The libraries were amplified in two PCR steps, and the second step added a second sample barcode and Illumina TruSeq adapters. Sequencing of the libraries was done on an Illumina NovaSeq, producing 2 x 150 bp paired-end reads. In the paper's pipeline: Reads were demultiplexed and collapsed into UMI-guided consensus sequences with migec v1.2.7. Using mixcr v2.1.11, the UMI consensuses were aligned to TRA and TRB V and J templates and assembled into clonotypes. A clonotype was counted as expanded or contracted only if both edgeR and NoisET called the change significant, with noise models trained on biological replicates. For edgeR calls, a false discovery rate-adjusted p below 0.01 and a log2 fold-change threshold of 1 were applied. PCA with hierarchical clustering of max-normalized trajectories of the 1000 most abundant clonotypes was used as exploratory dynamics analysis. Separately sequenced CD4+ and CD8+ repertoires were used to assign the CD4 or CD8 phenotype of responding clones. TCRdb took the public reads, trimmed them with fastp at Q25, ran MiXCR for clone calling and kept in-frame beta chains. Records with the same CDR3 protein are collapsed into one entry carrying the most frequent genes and DNA. The V and J calls here are based on TCRdb, not the publication. The sample yields more than 200,000 distinct CDR3 sequences; over 15% were counted once. 3.5% of the sample goes to the ten largest clones.

Points on this clonotype: Its antigen is still unknown. Nothing much larger sits one base from this clone, and base qualities are not available.

The rearranged chain carries TRBV19 and TRBJ1-5; a weak D assignment points to TRBD1 (5 bases agree). Sequenced: PBMCs or a T cell subset sorted from them (not recorded which). This clonotype originated in a young man who had mild COVID-19 (a few samples of this study predate the infection). The sample titles of this study are shuffled in the database, so cell type and time point are left out; the donor was told from shared clones. The bases are TGTGCCAGTAGTATACAGGGACATCAGCCCCAGCATTTT. It codes for CASSIQGHQPQHF.